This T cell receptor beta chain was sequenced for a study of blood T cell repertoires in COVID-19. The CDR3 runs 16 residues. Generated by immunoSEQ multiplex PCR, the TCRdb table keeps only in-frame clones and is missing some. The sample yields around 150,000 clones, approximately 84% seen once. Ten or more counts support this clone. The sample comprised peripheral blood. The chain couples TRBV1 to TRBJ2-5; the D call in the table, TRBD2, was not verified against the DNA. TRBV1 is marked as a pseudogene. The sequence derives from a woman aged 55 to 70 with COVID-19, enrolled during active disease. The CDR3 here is CTSTLTWFSYQETQYF. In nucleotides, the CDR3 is TGCACCAGCACCCTAACTTGGTTTTCGTACCAAGAGACCCAGTACTTC.